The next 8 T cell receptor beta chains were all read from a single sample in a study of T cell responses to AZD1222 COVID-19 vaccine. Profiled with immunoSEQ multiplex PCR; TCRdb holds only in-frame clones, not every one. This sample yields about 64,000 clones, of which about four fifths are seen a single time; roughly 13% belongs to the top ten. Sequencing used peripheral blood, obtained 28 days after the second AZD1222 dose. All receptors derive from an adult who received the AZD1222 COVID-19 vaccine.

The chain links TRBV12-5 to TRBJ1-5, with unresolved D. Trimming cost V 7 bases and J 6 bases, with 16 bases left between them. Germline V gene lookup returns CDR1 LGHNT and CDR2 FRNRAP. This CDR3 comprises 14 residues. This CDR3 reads CASARTSGPQPQHF. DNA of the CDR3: TGTGCTAGTGCCCGGACGAGCGGCCCTCAGCCCCAGCATTTT.

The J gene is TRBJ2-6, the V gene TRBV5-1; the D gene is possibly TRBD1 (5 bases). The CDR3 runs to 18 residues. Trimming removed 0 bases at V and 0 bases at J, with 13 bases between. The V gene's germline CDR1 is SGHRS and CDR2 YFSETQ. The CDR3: CASSLGQIISSGANVLTF. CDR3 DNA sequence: TGCGCCAGCAGCTTGGGACAGATTATCTCCTCTGGGGCCAACGTCCTGACTTTC.

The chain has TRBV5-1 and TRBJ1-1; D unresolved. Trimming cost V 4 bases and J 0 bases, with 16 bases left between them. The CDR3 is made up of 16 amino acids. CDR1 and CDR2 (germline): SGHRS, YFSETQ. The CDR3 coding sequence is TGCGCCAGCAGCCCCCGTAATCAGAGAATGAACACTGAAGCTTTCTTT. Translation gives CASSPRNQRMNTEAFF.

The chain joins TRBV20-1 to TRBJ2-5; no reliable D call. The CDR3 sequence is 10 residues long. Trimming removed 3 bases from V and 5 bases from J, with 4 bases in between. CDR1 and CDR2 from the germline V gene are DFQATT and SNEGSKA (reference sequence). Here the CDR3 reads CSASWETQYF. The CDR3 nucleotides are TGCAGTGCTAGTTGGGAGACCCAGTACTTC.

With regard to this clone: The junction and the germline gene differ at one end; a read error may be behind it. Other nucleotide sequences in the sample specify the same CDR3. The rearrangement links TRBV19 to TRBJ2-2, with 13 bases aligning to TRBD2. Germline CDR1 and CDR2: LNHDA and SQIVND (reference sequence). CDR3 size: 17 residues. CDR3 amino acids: CASSTRTSGGASGELFF. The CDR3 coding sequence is TGTGCCAGTAGTACCCGAACTAGCGGGGGGGCCTCCGGAGAGCTGTTTTTT.

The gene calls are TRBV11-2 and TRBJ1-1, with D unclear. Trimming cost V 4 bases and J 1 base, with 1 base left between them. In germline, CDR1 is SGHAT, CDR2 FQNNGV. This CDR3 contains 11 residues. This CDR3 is CASSSNTEAFF. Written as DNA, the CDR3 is TGTGCCAGCAGCTCGAACACTGAAGCTTTCTTT.

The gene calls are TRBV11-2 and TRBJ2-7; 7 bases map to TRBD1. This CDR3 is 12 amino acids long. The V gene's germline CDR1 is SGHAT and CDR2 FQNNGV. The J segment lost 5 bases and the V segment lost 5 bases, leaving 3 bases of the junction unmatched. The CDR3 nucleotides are TGTGCCAGCAGCCGACAGGGTAACGAGCAGTACTTC. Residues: CASSRQGNEQYF.

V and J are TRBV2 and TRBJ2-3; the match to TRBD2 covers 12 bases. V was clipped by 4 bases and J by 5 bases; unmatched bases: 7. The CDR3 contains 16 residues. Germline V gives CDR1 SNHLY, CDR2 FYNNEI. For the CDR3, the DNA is TGTGCCAGCAGTGGGCCTAGCGGGGGGGCTATAGATACGCAGTATTTT. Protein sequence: CASSGPSGGAIDTQYF. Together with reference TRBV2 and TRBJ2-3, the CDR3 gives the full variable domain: EPEVTQTPSHQVTQMGQEVILRCVPISNHLYFYWYRQILGQKVEFLVSFYNNEISEKSEIFDDQFSVERPDGSNFTLKIRSTKLEDSAMYFCASSGPSGGAIDTQYFGPGTRLTVL.